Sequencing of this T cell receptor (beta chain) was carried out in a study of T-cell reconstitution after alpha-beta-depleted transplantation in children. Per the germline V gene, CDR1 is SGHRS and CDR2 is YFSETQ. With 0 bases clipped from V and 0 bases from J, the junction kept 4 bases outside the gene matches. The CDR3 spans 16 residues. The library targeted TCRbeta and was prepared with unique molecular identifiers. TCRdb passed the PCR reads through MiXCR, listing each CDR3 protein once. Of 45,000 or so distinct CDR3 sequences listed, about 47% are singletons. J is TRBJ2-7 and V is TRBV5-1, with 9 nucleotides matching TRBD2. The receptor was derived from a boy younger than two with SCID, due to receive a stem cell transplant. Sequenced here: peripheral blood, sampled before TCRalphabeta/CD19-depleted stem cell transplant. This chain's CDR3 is CASSLVGGGVSYEQYF. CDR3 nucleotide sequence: TGCGCCAGCAGCTTGGTGGGCGGGGGGGTCTCCTACGAGCAGTACTTC.